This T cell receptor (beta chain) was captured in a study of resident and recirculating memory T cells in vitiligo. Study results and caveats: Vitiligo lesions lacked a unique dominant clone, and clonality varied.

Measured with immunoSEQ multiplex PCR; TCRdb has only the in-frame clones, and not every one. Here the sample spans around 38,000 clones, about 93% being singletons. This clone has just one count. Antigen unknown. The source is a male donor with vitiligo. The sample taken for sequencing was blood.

The CDR3 sequence is CASSPQGATNEKLFF. CDR3 in DNA: TGTGCCAGCAGCCCTCAGGGGGCAACTAATGAAAAACTGTTTTTT. V gene TRBV11-2 combines with J gene TRBJ1-4, with TRBD1 matching over 7 bases. V lost 5 bases and J lost 0; bases outside the gene matches: 3. The germline V gene has CDR1 SGHAT and CDR2 FQNNGV. This CDR3 spans 15 amino acids.